This entry concerns a single T cell receptor (beta chain). The antigen is unknown. The length of the CDR3 is 13 residues. With 4 bases clipped from V and 5 bases from J, the junction kept 5 bases outside the gene matches. Germline V CDR1 and CDR2: SQVTM, ANQGSEA. This sample is part of a study of shared clonotypes between healthy human individuals. The overall study: Each donor's CD4 naive and CD4 memory cells filled three plates apiece, CD8 naive two, and CD8 memory one. Overall study findings and caveats: Generally, naive subsets (rather than memory subsets) showed larger estimated richness.

In the naive CD8 group, cells lacked CD45RO and were positively selected for CCR7, so terminally differentiated effector memory CD45RA+ cells were left out. Donors had no recently reported acute infections or vaccinations and were HIV-negative. There were only Caucasian adults among the donors, and all lived in Nashville, Tennessee. Some clones are missing from TCRdb's copy, which holds only in-frame ones; the method was immunoSEQ multiplex PCR. Here the sample spans about 820,000 clones, 80% to 95% being singletons. The sample comprised naive CD8+ T cells sorted from blood. The rearrangement joins TRBV29-1 to TRBJ2-7, with 10 positions matching TRBD1. This receptor was identified in a man aged 30-40 years in good health. CDR3 amino acids: CSVGGQGSHEQYF. DNA for the CDR3: TGCAGCGTTGGGGGACAGGGGTCCCACGAGCAGTACTTC.